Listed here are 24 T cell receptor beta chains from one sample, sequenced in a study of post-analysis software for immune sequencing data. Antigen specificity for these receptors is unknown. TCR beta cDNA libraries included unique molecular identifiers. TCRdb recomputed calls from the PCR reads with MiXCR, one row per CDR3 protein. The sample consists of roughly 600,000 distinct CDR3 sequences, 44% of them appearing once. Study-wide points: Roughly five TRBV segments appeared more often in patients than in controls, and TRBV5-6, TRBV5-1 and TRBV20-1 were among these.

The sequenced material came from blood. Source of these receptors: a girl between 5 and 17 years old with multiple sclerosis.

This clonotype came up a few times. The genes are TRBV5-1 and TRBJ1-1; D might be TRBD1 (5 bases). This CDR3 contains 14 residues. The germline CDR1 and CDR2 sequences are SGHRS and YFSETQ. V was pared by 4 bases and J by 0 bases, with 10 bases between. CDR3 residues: CASSPGRMNTEAFF. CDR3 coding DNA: TGCGCCAGCAGCCCGGGACGGATGAACACTGAAGCTTTCTTT.

CDR3 in DNA: TGTGCCAGCAGTTTGGCCGGGACCAAAAAGCGGGGCCAGTACTTC. This translates into CASSLAGTKKRGQYF. V gene TRBV12-3 or TRBV12-4 combines with J gene TRBJ2-5; 7 nucleotides line up with TRBD2. This CDR3 is 15 amino acids long. V shed 3 bases and J 10 bases; nucleotides not matched to a gene: 14.

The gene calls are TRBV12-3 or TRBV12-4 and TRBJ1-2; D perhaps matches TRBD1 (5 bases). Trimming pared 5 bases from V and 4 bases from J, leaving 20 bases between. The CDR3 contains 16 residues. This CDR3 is CASSPVPGPNAYGYTF. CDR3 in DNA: TGTGCCAGCAGTCCAGTACCAGGGCCCAACGCCTATGGCTACACCTTC.

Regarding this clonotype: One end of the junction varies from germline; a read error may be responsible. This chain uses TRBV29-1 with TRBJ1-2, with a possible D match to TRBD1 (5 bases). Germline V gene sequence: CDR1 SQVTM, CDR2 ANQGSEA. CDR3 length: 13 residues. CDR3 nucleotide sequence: TGCAGCGTTGAAGCAGACGGGGACTATGACTACACCTTC. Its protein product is CSVEADGDYDYTF.

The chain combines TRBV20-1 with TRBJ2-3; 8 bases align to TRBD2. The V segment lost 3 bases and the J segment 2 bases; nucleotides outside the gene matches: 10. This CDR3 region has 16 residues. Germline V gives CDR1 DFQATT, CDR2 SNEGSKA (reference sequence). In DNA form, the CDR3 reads TGCAGTGCTAGTGGGTCACTAGCGGTCTACACAGATACGCAGTATTTT. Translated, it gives CSASGSLAVYTDTQYF.

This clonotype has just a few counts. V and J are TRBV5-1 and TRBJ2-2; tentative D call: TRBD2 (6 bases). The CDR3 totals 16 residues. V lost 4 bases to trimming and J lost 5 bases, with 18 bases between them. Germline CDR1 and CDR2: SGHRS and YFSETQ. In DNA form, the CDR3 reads TGCGCCAGCAGCGGCGGGACCCCCCGAGGGACCGGGGAGCTGTTTTTT. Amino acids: CASSGGTPRGTGELFF.

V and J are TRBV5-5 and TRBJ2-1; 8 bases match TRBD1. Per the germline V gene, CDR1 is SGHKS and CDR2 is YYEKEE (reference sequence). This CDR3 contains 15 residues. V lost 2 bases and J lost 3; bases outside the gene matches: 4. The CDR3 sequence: CASSFGQGVYNEQFF. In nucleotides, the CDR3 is TGTGCCAGCAGCTTTGGACAGGGAGTCTACAATGAGCAGTTCTTC.

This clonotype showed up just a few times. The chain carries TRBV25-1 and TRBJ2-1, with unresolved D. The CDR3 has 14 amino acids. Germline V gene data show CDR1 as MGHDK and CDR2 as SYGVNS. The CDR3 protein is CVGSEGYSYNEQFF. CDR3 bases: TGTGTCGGCAGTGAAGGTTACTCCTACAATGAGCAGTTCTTC.

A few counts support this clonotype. DNA of the CDR3: TGCAGTGCCCTGACAGGGATGGACGAGCAGTACTTC. Its protein product is CSALTGMDEQYF. This chain uses TRBV20-1 with TRBJ2-5; TRBD1 agrees at 7 bases. Judging by the DNA end, TRBJ2-7 fits better; the J call may be wrong. Germline loops: CDR1 DFQATT, CDR2 SNEGSKA (reference sequence). The CDR3 sequence is 12 residues long.

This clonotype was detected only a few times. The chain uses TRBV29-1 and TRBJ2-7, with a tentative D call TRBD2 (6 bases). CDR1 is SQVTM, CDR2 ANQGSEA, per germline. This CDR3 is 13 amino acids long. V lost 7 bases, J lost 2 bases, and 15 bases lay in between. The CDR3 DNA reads TGCAGCGCCAAGGGGACTTATGCCTACGAGCAGTACTTC. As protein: CSAKGTYAYEQYF.

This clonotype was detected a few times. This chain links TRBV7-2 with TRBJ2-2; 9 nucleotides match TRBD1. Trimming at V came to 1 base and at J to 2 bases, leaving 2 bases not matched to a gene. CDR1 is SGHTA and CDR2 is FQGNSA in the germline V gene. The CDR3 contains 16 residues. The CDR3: CASSLGGQGNTGELFF. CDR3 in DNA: TGTGCCAGCAGCTTAGGGGGACAGGGAAACACCGGGGAGCTGTTTTTT.

In nucleotides, the CDR3 is TGTGCCAGCAGTGAAAGGCCGGCAGCCAGCAATCAGCCCCAGCATTTT. Protein sequence: CASSERPAASNQPQHF. This chain links TRBV6-1 with TRBJ1-5; D gene unclear. V shed 2 bases and J shed 1 base, with 12 bases lying between them. Germline V CDR1 and CDR2: MNHNS, SASEGT. The CDR3 totals 16 residues.

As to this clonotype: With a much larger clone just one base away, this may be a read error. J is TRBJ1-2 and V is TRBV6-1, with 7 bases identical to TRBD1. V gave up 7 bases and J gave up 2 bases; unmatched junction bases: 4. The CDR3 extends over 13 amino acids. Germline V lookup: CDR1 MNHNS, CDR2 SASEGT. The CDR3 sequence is CASTLDRNYGYTF. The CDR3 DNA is TGTGCCAGCACCCTGGACAGGAACTATGGCTACACCTTC.

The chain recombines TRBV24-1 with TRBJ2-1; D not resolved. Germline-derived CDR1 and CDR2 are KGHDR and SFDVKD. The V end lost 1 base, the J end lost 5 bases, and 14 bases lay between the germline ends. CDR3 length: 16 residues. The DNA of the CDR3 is TGTGCCACCAGTGATTTACGTCTCGAGGAGCACAATGAGCAGTTCTTC. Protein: CATSDLRLEEHNEQFF.

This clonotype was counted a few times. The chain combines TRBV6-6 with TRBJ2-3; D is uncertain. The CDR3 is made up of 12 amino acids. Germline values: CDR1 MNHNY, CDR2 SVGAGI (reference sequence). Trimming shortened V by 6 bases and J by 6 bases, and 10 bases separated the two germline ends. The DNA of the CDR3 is TGTGCCAGCAGGATAGGACCCGATACGCAGTATTTT. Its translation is CASRIGPDTQYF.

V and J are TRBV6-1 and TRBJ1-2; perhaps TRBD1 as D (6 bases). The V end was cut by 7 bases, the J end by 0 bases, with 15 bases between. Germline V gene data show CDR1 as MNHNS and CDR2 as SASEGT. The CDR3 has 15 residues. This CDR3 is CASIVEGGPNYGYTF. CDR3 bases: TGTGCCAGCATCGTAGAGGGGGGCCCTAACTATGGCTACACCTTC.

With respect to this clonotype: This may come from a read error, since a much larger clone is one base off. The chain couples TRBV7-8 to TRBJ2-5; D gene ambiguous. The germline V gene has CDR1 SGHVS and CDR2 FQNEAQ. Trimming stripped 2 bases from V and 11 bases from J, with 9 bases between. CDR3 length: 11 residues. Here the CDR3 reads CASSLYNEQYF. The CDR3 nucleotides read TGTGCCAGCAGCTTATACAATGAGCAGTACTTC.

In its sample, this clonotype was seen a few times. The CDR3 DNA reads as TGTGCCAGCAGTGCGGGGGCCTCCTACGAGCAGTACTTC. Its protein is CASSAGASYEQYF. The chain is built from TRBV12-3 or TRBV12-4 and TRBJ2-7; D may be TRBD2 (7 bases). Trimming cost V 5 bases and J 0 bases, with 8 bases left between them. CDR3 length: 13 residues.

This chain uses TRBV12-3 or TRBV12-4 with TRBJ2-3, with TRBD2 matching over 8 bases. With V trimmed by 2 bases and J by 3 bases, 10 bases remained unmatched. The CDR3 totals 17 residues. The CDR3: CASSLSREAGGTDTQYF. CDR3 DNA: TGTGCCAGCAGTTTATCGCGGGAGGCTGGGGGGACAGATACGCAGTATTTT.

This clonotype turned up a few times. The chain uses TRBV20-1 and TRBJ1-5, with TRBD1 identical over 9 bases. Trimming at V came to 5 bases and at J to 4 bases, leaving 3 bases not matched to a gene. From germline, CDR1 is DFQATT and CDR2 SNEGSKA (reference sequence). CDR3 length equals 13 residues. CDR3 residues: CSARGQGNQPQHF. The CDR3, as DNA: TGCAGTGCTCGAGGACAGGGGAATCAGCCCCAGCATTTT.

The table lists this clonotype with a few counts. The CDR3 coding sequence is TGTGCCAGCAGCTTGACTGGACTCGATGGCTCCGAGCAGTACTTC. It yields the protein CASSLTGLDGSEQYF. The chain carries TRBV5-5 and TRBJ2-7; TRBD2 might be the D (5 bases). The V gene lost 1 base and the J gene lost 6 bases, with 17 bases spanning the gap. CDR3 length: 15 amino acids. CDR1 is SGHKS and CDR2 is YYEKEE in the germline V gene (reference sequence).

The CDR3 DNA is TGTGCCAGCAGCAGTCGGACAGGGAGCACACCCCTCCACTTT. This encodes CASSSRTGSTPLHF. This rearrangement joins TRBV9 to TRBJ1-6; TRBD1 aligns across 8 bases. This CDR3 is built from 14 residues. Trimming cost V 4 bases and J 11 bases; bases outside gene matches: 8. Germline V gene data show CDR1 as SGDLS and CDR2 as YYNGEE.

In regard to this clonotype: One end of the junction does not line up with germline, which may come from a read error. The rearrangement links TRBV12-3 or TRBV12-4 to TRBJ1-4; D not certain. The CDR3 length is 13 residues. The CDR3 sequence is CTSSPNSNEKLFF. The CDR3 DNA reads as TGTACCAGCAGTCCGAACAGCAATGAAAAACTGTTTTTT.

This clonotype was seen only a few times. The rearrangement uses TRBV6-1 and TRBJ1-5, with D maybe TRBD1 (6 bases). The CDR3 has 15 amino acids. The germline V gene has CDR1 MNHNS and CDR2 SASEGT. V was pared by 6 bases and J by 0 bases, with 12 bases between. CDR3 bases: TGTGCCAGCAGCGTGGACAGCTATAGCAATCAGCCCCAGCATTTT. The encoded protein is CASSVDSYSNQPQHF.